The T cell receptor beta chain described here comes from a study of cytomegalovirus exposure and HLA in healthy donors. The PCR ran on 60 Vbeta and 13 Jbeta primers. Profiled with immunoSEQ multiplex PCR; TCRdb holds only in-frame clones, not every one. The specimen's table records 130,000 to 150,000 clones. Sequenced material: PBMCs. The TCR originated in a male donor in good health and CMV-seronegative.

DNA of the CDR3: TGTGCCAGCAGCTCTGGGACAACCGAGCAGTTCTTC. Its protein is CASSSGTTEQFF. The V call is TRBV7-2, the J call TRBJ2-1; TRBD1 is a possible D gene (6 bases). The CDR3 totals 12 residues. From germline, CDR1 is SGHTA and CDR2 FQGNSA. The V end lost 4 bases, the J end lost 10 bases, and 11 bases lay between the germline ends.